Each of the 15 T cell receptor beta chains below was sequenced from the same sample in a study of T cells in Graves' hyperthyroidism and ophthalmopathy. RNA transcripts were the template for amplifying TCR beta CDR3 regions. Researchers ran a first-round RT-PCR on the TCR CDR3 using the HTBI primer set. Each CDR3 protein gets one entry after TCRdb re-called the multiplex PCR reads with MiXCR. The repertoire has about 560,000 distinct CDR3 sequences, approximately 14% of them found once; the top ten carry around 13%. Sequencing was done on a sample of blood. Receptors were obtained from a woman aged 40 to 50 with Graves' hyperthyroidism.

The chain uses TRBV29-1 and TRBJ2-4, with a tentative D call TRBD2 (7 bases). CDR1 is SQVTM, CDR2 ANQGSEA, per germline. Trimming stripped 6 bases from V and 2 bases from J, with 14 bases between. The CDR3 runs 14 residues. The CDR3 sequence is CSVGGRGTKNIQYF. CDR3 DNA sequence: TGCAGCGTGGGGGGGCGGGGGACCAAAAACATTCAGTACTTC.

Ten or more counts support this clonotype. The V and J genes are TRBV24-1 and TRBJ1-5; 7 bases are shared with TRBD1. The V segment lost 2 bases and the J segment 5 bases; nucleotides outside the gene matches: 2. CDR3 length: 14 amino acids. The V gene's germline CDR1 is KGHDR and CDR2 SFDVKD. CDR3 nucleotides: TGTGCCACCAGTGATTCACAGGGGCATCAGCCCCAGCATTTT. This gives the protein CATSDSQGHQPQHF.

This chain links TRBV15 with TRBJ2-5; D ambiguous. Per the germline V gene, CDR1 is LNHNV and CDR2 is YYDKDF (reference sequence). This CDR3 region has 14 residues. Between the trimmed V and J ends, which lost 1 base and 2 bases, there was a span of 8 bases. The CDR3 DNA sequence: TGTGCCACCAGCAGAGCACAGCCTCAAGAGACCCAGTACTTC. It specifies CATSRAQPQETQYF.

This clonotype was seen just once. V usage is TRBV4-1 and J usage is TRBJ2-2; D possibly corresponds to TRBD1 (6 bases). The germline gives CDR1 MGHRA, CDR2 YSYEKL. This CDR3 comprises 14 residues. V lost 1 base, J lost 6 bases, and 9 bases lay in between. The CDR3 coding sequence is TGCGCCAGCAGCCAAGTAGGGGGTCCCGGGGAGCTGTTTTTT. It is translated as CASSQVGGPGELFF.

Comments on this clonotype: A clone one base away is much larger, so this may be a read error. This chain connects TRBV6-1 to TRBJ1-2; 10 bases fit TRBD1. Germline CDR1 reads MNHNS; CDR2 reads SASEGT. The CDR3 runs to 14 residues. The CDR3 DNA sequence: TGTGTCAGCAGTAAGACAGGGGGCAACTATGGCTACACCTTC. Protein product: CVSSKTGGNYGYTF.

CDR3 sequence reads: CASRMTGASYNSPLHF. The CDR3 coding sequence is TGTGCCAGCAGGATGACAGGAGCCTCCTATAATTCACCCCTCCACTTT. The V gene is TRBV12-3 or TRBV12-4, the J gene TRBJ1-6, with a weak D call TRBD1 (6 bases). The CDR3 loop spans 16 amino acids. The V and J ends lost 6 bases and 0 bases respectively, with 12 bases between them.

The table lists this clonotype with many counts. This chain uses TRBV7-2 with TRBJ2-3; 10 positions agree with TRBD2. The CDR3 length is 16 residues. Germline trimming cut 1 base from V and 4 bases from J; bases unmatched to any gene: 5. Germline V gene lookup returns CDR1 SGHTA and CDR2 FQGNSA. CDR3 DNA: TGTGCCAGCAGCTTAGTCGCTAGCGGGAGTGCAGATACGCAGTATTTT. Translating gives CASSLVASGSADTQYF.

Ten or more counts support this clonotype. The CDR3 region is CASSPNTGQGGTGELFF. The CDR3 bases are TGTGCCAGCAGCCCTAACACCGGACAGGGAGGGACCGGGGAGCTGTTTTTT. V gene TRBV7-9 combines with J gene TRBJ2-2; a possible D gene is TRBD1 (8 bases). Germline loops: CDR1 SEHNR, CDR2 FQNEAQ (reference sequence). The CDR3 length is 17 residues. V lost 5 bases, J lost 5 bases, and 21 bases lay in between. The full variable domain, completed using reference TRBV7-9 and TRBJ2-2, is DTGVSQNPRHKITKRGQNVTFRCDPISEHNRLYWYRQTLGQGPEFLTYFQNEAQLEKSRLLSDRFSAERPKGSFSTLEIQRTEQGDSAMYLCASSPNTGQGGTGELFFGEGSRLTVL.

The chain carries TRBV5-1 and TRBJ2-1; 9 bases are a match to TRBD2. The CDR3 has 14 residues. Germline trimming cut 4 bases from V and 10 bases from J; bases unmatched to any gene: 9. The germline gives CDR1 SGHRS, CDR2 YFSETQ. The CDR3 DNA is TGCGCCAGCAGCCCGGGGACTAGCAGGCGAGAGCAGTTCTTC. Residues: CASSPGTSRREQFF. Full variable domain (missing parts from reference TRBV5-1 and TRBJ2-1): KAGVTQTPRYLIKTRGQQVTLSCSPISGHRSVSWYQQTPGQGLQFLFEYFSETQRNKGNFPGRFSGRQFSNSRSEMNVSTLELGDSALYLCASSPGTSRREQFFGPGTRLTVL.

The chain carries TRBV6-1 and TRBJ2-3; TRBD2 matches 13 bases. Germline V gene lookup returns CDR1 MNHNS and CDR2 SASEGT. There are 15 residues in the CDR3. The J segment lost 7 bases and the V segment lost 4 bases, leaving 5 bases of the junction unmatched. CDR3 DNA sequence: TGTGCCAGCAGTGGTAGGACTAGCGGGAGTAATACGCAGTATTTT. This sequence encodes CASSGRTSGSNTQYF.

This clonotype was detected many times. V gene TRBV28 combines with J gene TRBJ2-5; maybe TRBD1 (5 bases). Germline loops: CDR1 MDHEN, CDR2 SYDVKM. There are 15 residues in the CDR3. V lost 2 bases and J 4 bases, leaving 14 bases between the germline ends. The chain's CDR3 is CASSLHPLGVETQYF. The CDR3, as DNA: TGTGCCAGCAGTTTACACCCCCTAGGGGTAGAGACCCAGTACTTC.

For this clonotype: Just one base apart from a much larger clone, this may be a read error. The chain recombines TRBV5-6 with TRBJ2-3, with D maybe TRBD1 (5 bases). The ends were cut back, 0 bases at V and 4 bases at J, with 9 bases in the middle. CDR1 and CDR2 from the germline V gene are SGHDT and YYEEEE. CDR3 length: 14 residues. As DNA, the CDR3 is TGTGCCAGCAGCTTGGGCAGGGTTCCAGATACGCAGTATTTT. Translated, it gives CASSLGRVPDTQYF.

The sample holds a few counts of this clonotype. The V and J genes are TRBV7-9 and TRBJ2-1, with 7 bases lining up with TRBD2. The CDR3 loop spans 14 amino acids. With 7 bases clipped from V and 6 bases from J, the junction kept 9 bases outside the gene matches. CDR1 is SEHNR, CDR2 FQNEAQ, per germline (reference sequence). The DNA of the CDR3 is TGTGCCAGCAACAACCCGGGACTACCCAATGAGCAGTTCTTC. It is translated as CASNNPGLPNEQFF.

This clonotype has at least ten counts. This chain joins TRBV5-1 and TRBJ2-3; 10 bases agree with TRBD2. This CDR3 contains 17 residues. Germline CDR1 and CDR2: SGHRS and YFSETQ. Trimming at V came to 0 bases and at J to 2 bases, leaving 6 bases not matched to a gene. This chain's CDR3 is CASSLATSGTYTDTQYF. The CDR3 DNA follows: TGCGCCAGCAGCTTGGCCACTAGCGGGACCTACACAGATACGCAGTATTTT. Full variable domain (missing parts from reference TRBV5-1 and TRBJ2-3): KAGVTQTPRYLIKTRGQQVTLSCSPISGHRSVSWYQQTPGQGLQFLFEYFSETQRNKGNFPGRFSGRQFSNSRSEMNVSTLELGDSALYLCASSLATSGTYTDTQYFGPGTRLTVL.

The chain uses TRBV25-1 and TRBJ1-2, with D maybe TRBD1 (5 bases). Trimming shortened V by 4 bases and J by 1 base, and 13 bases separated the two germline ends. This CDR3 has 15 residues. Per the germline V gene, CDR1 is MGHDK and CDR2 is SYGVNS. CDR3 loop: CASSGGAQVNYGYTF. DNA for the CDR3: TGTGCCAGCAGTGGCGGGGCCCAAGTTAACTATGGCTACACCTTC.